Listed here are 27 T cell receptor beta chains from one sample, sequenced in a study of glioma-infiltrating T cells. The iRepertoire nested amplicon-rescue multiplex PCR amplified TCR alpha and beta CDR3s from RNA. TCRdb processed the multiplex PCR reads anew with MiXCR; each CDR3 protein has one entry. The sample carries around 140,000 distinct CDR3 sequences, about 39% recorded once. Material for sequencing was glioma tissue, nonneoplastic brain tissue, or PBMCs (not recorded which). The receptor source for this set is a human donor with low-grade glioma or glioblastoma, undergoing nonglioma brain surgery, or in good health (not recorded which).

On this clonotype: This CDR3 fails to terminate in the conserved phenylalanine or tryptophan, so it likely reflects a read error. J is TRBJ1-1 and V is TRBV6-5; maybe TRBD1 (5 bases). In germline, CDR1 is MNHEY, CDR2 SVGAGI. With 0 bases removed from V and 5 bases from J, the gap between germline ends came to 13 bases. CDR3 size: 15 residues. Here the CDR3 reads CASSYSSQASTEAFS. DNA of the CDR3: TGTGCCAGCAGTTACTCATCACAGGCTAGTACTGAAGCTTTCTCT.

The chain recombines TRBV6-6 with TRBJ2-3; 9 bases map to TRBD2. This CDR3 comprises 17 residues. Per the germline V gene, CDR1 is MNHNY and CDR2 is SVGAGI (reference sequence). With V trimmed by 5 bases and J by 3 bases, 12 bases remained unmatched. CDR3 sequence: CASSLTSGLALTDTQYF. The CDR3 nucleotides read TGTGCCAGCAGTCTAACATCGGGACTAGCTTTAACAGATACGCAGTATTTT.

V and J are TRBV19 and TRBJ1-5, with a possible D match to TRBD1 (6 bases). This CDR3 is 16 amino acids long. V was clipped by 7 bases and J by 4 bases, with 20 bases between them. Germline values: CDR1 LNHDA, CDR2 SQIVND (reference sequence). CDR3 bases: TGTGCCAGTACCGAAAGGGGGTTTTCACGTAATCAGCCCCAGCATTTT. Translating it yields CASTERGFSRNQPQHF.

This clonotype was observed a handful of times. The chain has TRBV6-1 and TRBJ1-2; D unclear. V shed 2 bases and J shed 7 bases, with 8 bases lying between them. Per germline, CDR1 MNHNS and CDR2 SASEGT. The CDR3 is made up of 12 amino acids. CDR3: CASSELGVGYTF. The CDR3 coding sequence is TGTGCCAGCAGTGAACTTGGGGTTGGCTACACCTTC.

As to this clonotype: This sequence may be a read error, since a much larger clone differs from it by one base. The chain carries TRBV6-5 and TRBJ1-1, with D maybe TRBD1 (5 bases). The CDR3 consists of 16 residues. Germline CDR1 and CDR2: MNHEY and SVGAGI. The CDR3 loop reads CASSYSSPTVNTETFF. Written as DNA, the CDR3 is TGTGCCAGCAGTTACTCGAGTCCGACAGTGAACACTGAAACTTTCTTT.

This clonotype has only a few counts. The chain employs TRBV4-1 and TRBJ2-3, with TRBD2 identical over 9 bases. This CDR3 is 16 amino acids long. Trimming removed 2 bases from V and 2 bases from J; junction bases left unmatched: 5. CDR1 and CDR2 (germline): MGHRA, YSYEKL. The CDR3 nucleotides read TGCGCCAGCAGCCAACGAGCGGGGGGTGACACAGATACGCAGTATTTT. Translating it yields CASSQRAGGDTDTQYF.

This clonotype was seen many times. The V gene is TRBV6-6, the J gene TRBJ1-1; the D is unclear. Germline V lookup: CDR1 MNHNY, CDR2 SVGAGI (reference sequence). Trimming removed 0 bases from V and 4 bases from J, with 6 bases in between. The CDR3 length is 13 residues. The CDR3 nucleotides are TGTGCCAGCAGTTACTCCGTAGGCACTGAAGCTTTCTTT. It yields the protein CASSYSVGTEAFF.

This clonotype has more than one count but fewer than ten. The chain is built from TRBV6-1 and TRBJ2-1; 14 nucleotides line up with TRBD2. The CDR3 is 17 residues long. Unmatched junction bases numbered 12, after V lost 6 bases and J lost 8 bases. Germline lookup yields CDR1 MNHNS and CDR2 SASEGT. CDR3 coding DNA: TGTGCCAGCAGCCTGACCGGGACTAGCGGGAGCAGGGATGAGCAGTTCTTC. Translated, it gives CASSLTGTSGSRDEQFF.

The gene calls are TRBV5-1 and TRBJ2-1, with TRBD1 matching over 7 bases. This CDR3 is built from 14 residues. Germline trimming cut 1 base from V and 6 bases from J; bases unmatched to any gene: 4. In germline, CDR1 is SGHRS, CDR2 YFSETQ. Here the CDR3 DNA reads TGCGCCAGCAGCTTGAGGGGGCGGACCAATGAGCAGTTCTTC. Translating it yields CASSLRGRTNEQFF.

The V and J genes are TRBV6-1 and TRBJ2-5, with D unresolved. V lost 4 bases and J 1 base, leaving 7 bases between the germline ends. The CDR3 covers 13 residues. Germline V gene data show CDR1 as MNHNS and CDR2 as SASEGT. CDR3 sequence (DNA): TGTGCCAGCAGTGGAGGCAGCCAAGAGACCCAGTACTTC. It is translated as CASSGGSQETQYF.

This clonotype was observed a few times. The chain combines TRBV6-6 with TRBJ2-1; D perhaps matches TRBD2 (6 bases). This CDR3 comprises 16 residues. The V gene's germline CDR1 is MNHNY and CDR2 SVGAGI (reference sequence). Deletions cut 0 bases from V and 4 bases from J, with 13 bases between. CDR3 bases: TGTGCCAGCAGTTACTCATCGGGACTCTCATACAATGAGCAGTTCTTC. Translating gives CASSYSSGLSYNEQFF.

The rearrangement uses TRBV19 and TRBJ1-5; possibly TRBD1 for D (5 bases). The CDR3 sequence is 17 residues long. Germline V gene data show CDR1 as LNHDA and CDR2 as SQIVND (reference sequence). V was shortened by 5 bases and J by 2 bases, with 19 bases between the two germline ends. CDR3 in DNA: TGTGCCAGTAGTTGGATTATCGGGGGGAATGGCAATCAGCCCCAGCATTTT. Residues: CASSWIIGGNGNQPQHF.

This clonotype has just a few counts. The CDR3 nucleotides read TGTGCCAGCAGTGCACAGGGTTGGGAGCAGTACTTC. Translated, it gives CASSAQGWEQYF. V gene TRBV6-1 combines with J gene TRBJ2-7, with D perhaps TRBD1 (6 bases). The CDR3 totals 12 residues. Germline-derived CDR1 and CDR2 are MNHNS and SASEGT. With 4 bases removed from V and 7 bases from J, the gap between germline ends came to 11 bases.

V and J are TRBV4-2 and TRBJ2-2; perhaps TRBD2 as D (6 bases). CDR1 is LGHNA, CDR2 YNFKEQ, per germline. CDR3 length: 15 residues. Trimming shortened V by 5 bases and J by 4 bases, and 14 bases separated the two germline ends. The CDR3 protein is CASSLSGLFTGELFF. CDR3 sequence (DNA): TGTGCCAGCAGCTTGAGTGGACTATTCACCGGGGAGCTGTTTTTT.

The chain uses TRBV18 and TRBJ1-4; 10 bases line up with TRBD1. V lost 6 bases and J lost 8; bases outside the gene matches: 9. Germline CDR1 is KGHSH and CDR2 is LQKENI. This CDR3 is built from 15 residues. The DNA for the CDR3 is TGTGCCAGCTCTCGGACAGGGGGGCTGAAGGAAAAACTGTTTTTT. As protein: CASSRTGGLKEKLFF.

J is TRBJ1-6 and V is TRBV10-1, with no clear D. This CDR3 has 14 residues. Trimming left V 5 bases short and J 6 bases short, with 11 bases between. Germline values: CDR1 WNHNN, CDR2 SYGVQD (reference sequence). CDR3 in amino acids: CASSTGLPNSPLHF. The CDR3, as DNA: TGCGCCAGCAGTACCGGGCTGCCTAATTCACCCCTCCACTTT.

The chain links TRBV6-2 or TRBV6-3 to TRBJ2-3; 7 positions match TRBD2. The J segment lost 4 bases and the V segment lost 5 bases, leaving 12 bases of the junction unmatched. The germline V gene encodes CDR1 MNHEY and CDR2 SVGEGT. The CDR3 runs to 16 residues. CDR3 bases: TGTGCCAGCAGTGGGATGCGCGGGGAGGGCCCAGATACGCAGTATTTT. Translation: CASSGMRGEGPDTQYF.

A word on this clonotype: The junction differs from germline at one of its ends, possibly a read error. The chain carries TRBV5-5 and TRBJ2-3, with 9 positions matching TRBD1. The CDR3 totals 17 residues. CDR1 and CDR2 from the germline V gene are SGHKS and YYEKEE (reference sequence). The CDR3 here is CASSLPLDRGYTDTQYF. Written as DNA, the CDR3 is TGCGCCAGCAGCTTGCCATTGGACAGGGGATACACAGATACGCAGTATTTT.

This clonotype has more than one count but fewer than ten. This CDR3 is CASRPGTENSPLHF. CDR3 DNA: TGTGCCAGCAGACCCGGGACAGAGAATTCACCCCTCCACTTT. The rearrangement uses TRBV2 and TRBJ1-6; 7 bases are shared with TRBD1. The V gene's germline CDR1 is SNHLY and CDR2 FYNNEI. V lost 6 bases to trimming and J lost 7 bases; unmatched junction nucleotides: 6. The CDR3 has 14 amino acids.

V and J are TRBV4-1 and TRBJ1-5; unclear D gene. The CDR3 consists of 14 residues. Between the trimmed V and J ends, which lost 4 bases and 5 bases, there was a span of 12 bases. In germline, CDR1 is MGHRA, CDR2 YSYEKL. The CDR3 reads CASSPDLTYQPQHF. DNA for the CDR3: TGCGCCAGCAGCCCCGACCTAACTTATCAGCCCCAGCATTTT.

The table lists this clonotype with a few counts. The chain combines TRBV7-9 with TRBJ1-3; 8 bases agree with TRBD1. V trimming: 1 base; J trimming: 3 bases; junction bases outside the gene matches: 14. This CDR3 region has 19 residues. Per the germline V gene, CDR1 is SEHNR and CDR2 is FQNEAQ (reference sequence). The CDR3 sequence: CASSLVLTGDRIFGNTIYF. In nucleotides, the CDR3 is TGTGCCAGCAGCTTAGTGCTGACAGGGGATCGGATTTTTGGAAACACCATATATTTT.

This clonotype was counted a few times. The chain is built from TRBV4-1 and TRBJ2-1; D unresolved. The CDR3 spans 14 residues. Trimming stripped 2 bases from V and 2 bases from J, with 7 bases between. Germline V gene data show CDR1 as MGHRA and CDR2 as YSYEKL. CDR3 loop: CASSQYNTYNEQFF. CDR3 DNA: TGCGCCAGCAGCCAATATAATACCTACAATGAGCAGTTCTTC.

V usage is TRBV11-2 and J usage is TRBJ2-1; no clear D. CDR1 is SGHAT, CDR2 FQNNGV, per germline. V lost 6 bases, J lost 4 bases, and 10 bases lay in between. There are 13 residues in the CDR3. The CDR3 DNA reads TGTGCCAGCAGGTCGACTTCGTACAATGAGCAGTTCTTC. Translation: CASRSTSYNEQFF.

The chain joins TRBV7-3 to TRBJ2-5, with D perhaps being TRBD1 or TRBD2 (5 bases each). This CDR3 has 16 amino acids. V shed 1 base and J shed 1 base, with 13 bases lying between them. CDR1 is SGHTA, CDR2 FQGTGA, per germline. The CDR3 nucleotides read TGTGCCAGCAGCTTAATGGCCGGGACCAGCCAAGAGACCCAGTACTTC. It codes for CASSLMAGTSQETQYF.

The V and J genes are TRBV6-1 and TRBJ2-7; no reliable D call. The CDR3 has 11 residues. Germline lookup yields CDR1 MNHNS and CDR2 SASEGT. V was pared by 5 bases and J by 4 bases, with 6 bases between. The CDR3 loop is CASSHRYEQYF. The CDR3, as DNA: TGTGCCAGCAGTCATCGGTACGAGCAGTACTTC.

This clonotype occurred a few times. The gene calls are TRBV27 and TRBJ2-6; 7 nucleotides align to TRBD1. V lost 5 bases and J lost 0; bases outside the gene matches: 4. Germline V gene sequence: CDR1 MNHEY, CDR2 SMNVEV (reference sequence). The length of the CDR3 is 16 residues. The CDR3 nucleotides read TGTGCCAGCAGTCCGGGACAGTTCTCTGGGGCCAACGTCCTGACTTTC. Amino acid sequence: CASSPGQFSGANVLTF. Full variable domain (rest looked up from reference TRBV27 and TRBJ2-6): EAQVTQNPRYLITVTGKKLTVTCSQNMNHEYMSWYRQDPGLGLRQIYYSMNVEVTDKGDVPEGYKVSRKEKRNFPLILESPSPNQTSLYFCASSPGQFSGANVLTFGAGSRLTVL.

The table lists this clonotype with many counts. J is TRBJ2-6 and V is TRBV6-1, with D tentatively TRBD1 (5 bases). Germline CDR1 is MNHNS and CDR2 is SASEGT. CDR3 size: 16 residues. V was trimmed by 7 bases and J by 0 bases, leaving 13 bases between them. The CDR3 region is CASTSDSFSGANVLTF. In nucleotides, the CDR3 is TGTGCCAGCACCTCAGACAGCTTCTCTGGGGCCAACGTCCTGACTTTC.